One and the same sample provided the 24 T cell receptor beta chains below, sequenced in a study of tumor T cells in aggressive B-cell lymphoma. Data came from immunoSEQ multiplex PCR; TCRdb stores just in-frame clones and leaves some out. The sample shows around 600 clones, approximately 94% of them seen only once. The sample was tumor tissue. Receptors were obtained from an adult with diffuse large B cell lymphoma.

Notes on this clone: A read error may account for a junction end that differs from germline. This chain joins TRBV23-1 and TRBJ2-2, with 11 bases lining up with TRBD2. TRBV23-1 is sorted into the ORF group, with uncertain function. The length of the CDR3 is 19 residues. CDR3 in amino acids: CASSQSTPSGGKNTGELFF. DNA of the CDR3: TGCGCCAGCAGTCAATCGACGCCTAGCGGGGGGAAAAACACCGGAGAGCTGTTTTTT.

The chain is built from TRBV5-1 and TRBJ2-1; maybe TRBD2 (5 bases). Germline V gene lookup returns CDR1 SGHRS and CDR2 YFSETQ. The CDR3 contains 13 residues. Trimming took off 6 bases at V and 8 bases at J, with 15 bases between the two ends. The CDR3 DNA follows: TGCGCCAGCACCTCACCCGGGATCGATGAGCAGTTCTTC. Translated, it gives CASTSPGIDEQFF.

V and J are TRBV4-2 and TRBJ2-2; no definite D call. Germline assignment: CDR1 LGHNA and CDR2 YNFKEQ. The V and J ends lost 2 bases and 6 bases respectively, with 7 bases between them. This CDR3 has 13 amino acids. Here the CDR3 DNA reads TGTGCCAGCAGCCAACAGAATTCCGGGGAGCTGTTTTTT. This encodes CASSQQNSGELFF.

The chain joins TRBV7-2 to TRBJ1-1, with no clear D. The CDR3 is 15 residues long. Trimming took 3 bases from V and 3 from J, leaving 14 bases between them. The germline CDR1 and CDR2 sequences are SGHTA and FQGNSA. The CDR3 is CASSLDFRGYTEAFF. CDR3 bases: TGTGCCAGCAGCTTGGACTTTCGAGGCTACACTGAAGCTTTCTTT.

V usage is TRBV6-5 and J usage is TRBJ1-2; 9 bases agree with TRBD1. From germline, CDR1 is MNHEY and CDR2 SVGAGI. With 6 bases clipped from V and 5 bases from J, the junction kept 10 bases outside the gene matches. The CDR3 loop spans 15 amino acids. The CDR3 loop reads CASRDPGQGTYGYTF. CDR3 sequence (DNA): TGTGCCAGCAGGGACCCAGGACAGGGGACTTATGGCTACACCTTC.

The chain recombines TRBV30 with TRBJ1-3; 7 positions agree with TRBD1. The germline gives CDR1 GTSNPN, CDR2 SVGIG (reference sequence). V was clipped by 4 bases and J by 3 bases; unmatched bases: 6. The CDR3 sequence is 14 residues long. The CDR3 region is CAWTTGFDGNTIYF. In DNA, the CDR3 is TGTGCCTGGACGACAGGGTTTGATGGAAACACCATATATTTT.

The chain employs TRBV4-1 and TRBJ2-1; perhaps TRBD1 as D (6 bases). This CDR3 is 14 amino acids long. The V gene's germline CDR1 is MGHRA and CDR2 YSYEKL. Trimming removed 0 bases at V and 8 bases at J, with 11 bases between. CDR3 residues: CASSQETGWDEQFF. The CDR3 DNA is TGCGCCAGCAGCCAAGAGACAGGTTGGGATGAGCAGTTCTTC.

This sequence joins TRBV7-2 and TRBJ2-2; D is possibly TRBD2 (5 bases). Germline V gene sequence: CDR1 SGHTA, CDR2 FQGNSA. The CDR3 has 15 amino acids. Trimming shortened V by 5 bases and J by 5 bases, and 15 bases separated the two germline ends. CDR3 nucleotide sequence: TGTGCCAGCAGCGACTACACATTCGGGACCGGGGAGCTGTTTTTT. Protein sequence: CASSDYTFGTGELFF.

The gene calls are TRBV18 and TRBJ2-7; a weak D match, TRBD2 (5 bases). This CDR3 has 14 residues. From germline, CDR1 is KGHSH and CDR2 LQKENI. The V end was cut by 5 bases, the J end by 6 bases, with 17 bases between. This CDR3 is CASSFRHPAGEQYF. For the CDR3, the DNA is TGTGCCAGCTCATTCCGACATCCCGCGGGCGAGCAGTACTTC.

Details on this clone: The junction does not match germline at one end; this may be a read error. Other DNA variants within this sample encode the same CDR3. CDR3 sequence (DNA): TGTGCCAGCAGCGCCCGACCCGGCTGGGAGACTGAAGCCTTCTTT. Protein sequence: CASSARPGWETEAFF. The chain is built from TRBV9 and TRBJ1-1; D uncertain. Per germline, CDR1 SGDLS and CDR2 YYNGEE. CDR3 length: 15 residues. Full variable domain (remainder filled in from reference TRBV9 and TRBJ1-1): DSGVTQTPKHLITATGQRVTLRCSPRSGDLSVYWYQQSLDQGLQFLIQYYNGEERAKGNILERFSAQQFPDLHSELNLSSLELGDSALYFCASSARPGWETEAFFGQGTRLTVV.

Details on this clone: A read error may produce the germline difference seen at one junction end. The chain employs TRBV4-3 and TRBJ2-6, with 10 bases that match TRBD1. This CDR3 spans 19 amino acids. Germline V gene lookup returns CDR1 LGHNA and CDR2 YSLEER. The CDR3 region has the DNA TGCGCCAGCAGCCGCGGGACAGGGGCAGTACTCTCTGGGGCCAACGTCCTGATTTTC. It translates to CASSRGTGAVLSGANVLIF.

The genes are TRBV2 and TRBJ1-6; D gene ambiguous. The CDR3 sequence is 16 residues long. V was shortened by 6 bases and J by 3 bases, with 15 bases between the two germline ends. Germline V gene data show CDR1 as SNHLY and CDR2 as FYNNEI. Here the CDR3 DNA reads TGTGCCAGCAGCCCCTCTGCCGGGTACTATAATTCACCCCTCCACTTT. Encoded protein: CASSPSAGYYNSPLHF.

The CDR3 coding sequence is TGCGCCAGCAGCCAAGGGGCGGGGCAGTCGCTTGGCTACACCTTC. Protein sequence: CASSQGAGQSLGYTF. V is TRBV4-1 and J is TRBJ1-2; D perhaps matches TRBD1 (5 bases). V was shortened by 1 base and J by 7 bases, with 16 bases between the two germline ends. CDR1 and CDR2 from the germline V gene are MGHRA and YSYEKL. This CDR3 is 15 amino acids long.

The genes are TRBV11-2 and TRBJ2-5; no firm D call. The V end lost 1 base, the J end lost 5 bases, and 11 bases lay between the germline ends. The CDR3 is 14 amino acids. Germline V gene sequence: CDR1 SGHAT, CDR2 FQNNGV. This CDR3 is CASSLGVRRETQYF. The CDR3 bases are TGTGCCAGCAGCTTAGGTGTCCGGCGGGAGACCCAGTACTTC.

The rearrangement uses TRBV6-1 and TRBJ1-1, with no clear D. The CDR3 totals 11 residues. Per the germline V gene, CDR1 is MNHNS and CDR2 is SASEGT. V was shortened by 1 base and J by 8 bases, with 5 bases between the two germline ends. The CDR3 here is CASSEDREAFF. The CDR3 bases are TGTGCCAGCAGTGAAGATCGGGAAGCTTTCTTT.

The chain carries TRBV11-2 and TRBJ1-2; perhaps TRBD1 as D (6 bases). CDR3 size: 15 residues. V gave up 1 base and J gave up 2 bases, with 11 bases separating them. Per germline, CDR1 SGHAT and CDR2 FQNNGV. CDR3 sequence reads: CASSLVLGANYGYTF. CDR3 in DNA: TGTGCCAGCAGCTTAGTTCTGGGGGCGAACTATGGCTACACCTTC.

V usage is TRBV11-3 and J usage is TRBJ1-1; the D is unclear. Per germline, CDR1 SGHNT and CDR2 YENEEA. V lost 2 bases and J lost 9, with 10 bases in between. This CDR3 spans 12 amino acids. The CDR3: CASSLSNLKAFF. The CDR3, as DNA: TGTGCCAGCAGCTTATCCAACTTAAAAGCTTTCTTT.

The chain has TRBV20-1 and TRBJ2-5, with no clear D. Trimming removed 6 bases from V and 5 bases from J, with 10 bases in between. Germline-derived CDR1 and CDR2 are DFQATT and SNEGSKA (reference sequence). The CDR3 runs 11 residues. The CDR3 reads CSACPRETQYF. The CDR3 DNA reads as TGCAGTGCCTGTCCCAGGGAGACCCAGTACTTC.

V gene TRBV5-1 combines with J gene TRBJ2-1, with no clear D. Germline V gene lookup returns CDR1 SGHRS and CDR2 YFSETQ. This CDR3 contains 13 residues. V dropped 3 bases and J dropped 6 bases, with 10 bases sitting between them. The CDR3: CASSSPNGNEQFF. The CDR3 DNA sequence: TGCGCCAGCAGCTCACCGAACGGCAATGAGCAGTTCTTC.

As regards this clone: Relative to the germline gene, one junction end is altered; a read error may explain this. The chain joins TRBV19 to TRBJ1-2; the D is unclear. This CDR3 region has 15 residues. Germline V gene data show CDR1 as LNHDA and CDR2 as SQIVND (reference sequence). The DNA for the CDR3 is TGTGCCAGTAGTATCGGGCCCGGGGAAACCTATAGCTACACCTTC. Translation gives CASSIGPGETYSYTF. Drawing the rest from reference TRBV19 and TRBJ1-2, the complete variable domain is DGGITQSPKYLFRKEGQNVTLSCEQNLNHDAMYWYRQDPGQGLRLIYYSQIVNDFQKGDIAEGYSVSREKKESFPLTVTSAQKNPTAFYLCASSIGPGETYSYTFGSGTRLTVV.

The rearrangement uses TRBV11-2 and TRBJ2-5, with 11 nucleotides matching TRBD2. Unmatched junction bases numbered 3, after V lost 1 base and J lost 2 bases. The germline V gene encodes CDR1 SGHAT and CDR2 FQNNGV. The CDR3 is 16 residues long. CDR3 DNA: TGTGCCAGCAGCTTAGGGGCTAGCGGGGGGCAAGAGACCCAGTACTTC. It translates to CASSLGASGGQETQYF.

J is TRBJ1-4 and V is TRBV19; D might be TRBD1 (5 bases). V lost 3 bases and J lost 5, with 13 bases in between. CDR3 length: 15 amino acids. CDR1 and CDR2 (germline): LNHDA, SQIVND (reference sequence). The CDR3 spells CASSMSPRQNEKLFF. The CDR3 DNA reads as TGTGCCAGTAGTATGAGCCCCAGACAGAATGAAAAACTGTTTTTT.

The gene calls are TRBV30 and TRBJ1-4; D unresolved. Looked up from germline, CDR1 is GTSNPN and CDR2 is SVGIG (reference sequence). This CDR3 contains 14 residues. V was trimmed by 2 bases and J by 7 bases, leaving 14 bases between them. The chain's CDR3 is CAWSSGIVGEKLFF. As DNA, the CDR3 is TGTGCCTGGAGTTCCGGGATCGTAGGTGAAAAACTGTTTTTT.

The chain links TRBV28 to TRBJ1-4, with a weak D call TRBD1 (6 bases). The CDR3 consists of 14 residues. CDR1 MDHEN and CDR2 SYDVKM come from the germline V gene. V was shortened by 6 bases and J by 7 bases, with 15 bases between the two germline ends. The CDR3 loop reads CASSPGGRGEKLFF. CDR3 sequence (DNA): TGTGCCAGCAGCCCTGGGGGCCGGGGTGAAAAACTGTTTTTT.